This entry features one TCR beta chain sequence. The sample carries other DNA sequences with the same CDR3. The record originates from a study of blood T cell repertoires in COVID-19. Looking at the study overall: Sample material is recorded as cDNA or gDNA derived from T cells, B-cell-depleted T cells, or PBMCs.

The germline V gene has CDR1 MDHEN and CDR2 SYDVKM. The CDR3 sequence is 14 residues long. V lost 3 bases, J lost 7 bases, and 12 bases lay in between. The protocol was immunoSEQ multiplex PCR, while the TCRdb copy is restricted to in-frame clones and leaves out a portion. The sample has about 270,000 clones; roughly 90% are singletons. Sequenced: PBMCs or T cells enriched from blood (not recorded which). V usage is TRBV28 and J usage is TRBJ2-2, with TRBD2 as a possible D gene (7 bases). This sequence was found in a man aged 35-49 years who had been exposed to COVID-19. CDR3 sequence (DNA): TGTGCCAGCAGTTTCGGGGGGCGGGACGGGGAGCTGTTTTTT. Amino acid sequence: CASSFGGRDGELFF.